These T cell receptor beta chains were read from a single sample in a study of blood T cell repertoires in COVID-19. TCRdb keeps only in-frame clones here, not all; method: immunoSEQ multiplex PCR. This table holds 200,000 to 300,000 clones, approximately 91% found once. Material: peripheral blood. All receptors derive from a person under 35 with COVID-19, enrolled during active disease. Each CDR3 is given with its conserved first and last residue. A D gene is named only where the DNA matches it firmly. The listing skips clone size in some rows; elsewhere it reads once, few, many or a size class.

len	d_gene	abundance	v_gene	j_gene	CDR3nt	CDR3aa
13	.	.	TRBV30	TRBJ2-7	TGTGCCTGGAGTGTAGGGCAGGGGAGCGAGCAGTACTTC	CAWSVGQGSEQYF
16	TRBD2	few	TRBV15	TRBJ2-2	TGTGCCACCAGCCGCGGACTAGCGGAGAACACCGGGGAGCTGTTTTTT	CATSRGLAENTGELFF
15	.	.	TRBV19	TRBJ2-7	TGTGCCAGTAGTATAACCCAGGGGGGTTCAGGCGAGCAGTACTTC	CASSITQGGSGEQYF
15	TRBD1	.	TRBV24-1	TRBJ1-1	TGTGCCACCAGTGACAGGGGGAATCTGAACACTGAAGCTTTCTTT	CATSDRGNLNTEAFF
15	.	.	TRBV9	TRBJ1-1	TGTGCCAGCAGCGTAGCTGGGGCTAGGAACACTGAAGCTTTCTTT	CASSVAGARNTEAFF
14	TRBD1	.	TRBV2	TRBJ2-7	TGTGCCAGCAGGGAGGCCCAGGGGGCTCCCGAGCAGTACTTC	CASREAQGAPEQYF
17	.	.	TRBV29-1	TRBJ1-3	TGCAGCGTTATTAGCCGACCAGGGCCCGACTCTGGAAACACCATATATTTT	CSVISRPGPDSGNTIYF
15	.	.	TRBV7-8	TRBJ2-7	TGTGCCAGCAGCCGCGGGGCAGGGGCAACCTACGAGCAGTACTTC	CASSRGAGATYEQYF
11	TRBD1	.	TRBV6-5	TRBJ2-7	TGTGCCAGCAGGGGGACACAGGGGGAGTACTTC	CASRGTQGEYF
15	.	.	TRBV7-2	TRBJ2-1	TGTGCCAGCAGCTTAGTGTTCGGGGGAGGCAATGAGCAGTTCTTC	CASSLVFGGGNEQFF
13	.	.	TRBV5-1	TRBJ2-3	TGCGCCAGCAGCCCCGGGGGCACAGATACGCAGTATTTT	CASSPGGTDTQYF
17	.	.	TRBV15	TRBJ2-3	TGTGCCACCAGCAGAGATTGGGGTAGCGGAGGCACAGATACGCAGTATTTT	CATSRDWGSGGTDTQYF
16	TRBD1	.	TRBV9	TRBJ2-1	TGTGCCAGCAGCGCACCGGGACAGGGAAGTCACAATGAGCAGTTCTTC	CASSAPGQGSHNEQFF
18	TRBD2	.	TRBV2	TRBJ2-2	TGTGCCAGCAGGGGCCTGTCCGGGACTAGCGGGAACACCGGGGAGCTGTTTTTT	CASRGLSGTSGNTGELFF
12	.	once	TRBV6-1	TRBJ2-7	TGTGCCAGCAGTGAAGTCGGCTACGAGCAGTACTTC	CASSEVGYEQYF
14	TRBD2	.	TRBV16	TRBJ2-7	TGTGCCAGCAGCCCCGGAGCGGGAGTTAACGAGCAGTACTTC	CASSPGAGVNEQYF
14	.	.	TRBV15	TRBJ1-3	TGTGCCACCCGACAACCTTCCTCTGGAAACACCATATATTTT	CATRQPSSGNTIYF
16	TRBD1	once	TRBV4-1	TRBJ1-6	TGCGCCAGCAGCCAGGCCGGGACAGCCTATAATTCACCCCTCCACTTT	CASSQAGTAYNSPLHF
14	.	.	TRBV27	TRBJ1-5	TGTGCCAGCAGTTCGGACAGACACAATCAGCCCCAGCATTTT	CASSSDRHNQPQHF
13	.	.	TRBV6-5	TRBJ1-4	TGTGCCAGCAGGACAGGCGGTAATGAAAAACTGTTTTTT	CASRTGGNEKLFF
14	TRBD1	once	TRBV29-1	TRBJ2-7	TGCAGCGTTTTGGGACAGGGGGCGACCTACGAGCAGTACTTC	CSVLGQGATYEQYF
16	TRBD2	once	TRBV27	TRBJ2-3	TGTGCCAGCAGTCCCCCTACTAGCGGGAGCACAGATACGCAGTATTTT	CASSPPTSGSTDTQYF
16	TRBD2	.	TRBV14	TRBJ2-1	TGTGCCAGCAGCTTTCTTAGCGGGAGCTCCTACAATGAGCAGTTCTTC	CASSFLSGSSYNEQFF
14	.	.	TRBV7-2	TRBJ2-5	TGTGCCAGCAGCTTAGACTATTCTACGGAGACCCAGTACTTC	CASSLDYSTETQYF